This T cell receptor (beta chain) was identified in a study of blood T cell repertoires in COVID-19. The overall study: PBMCs, B-cell-depleted T cells, or T cells were the source of the cDNA or gDNA that made up the material.

Participants' own reports of clinical history determined their cohort assignment. Resolution of symptoms, clearance, or two negative PCRs was present in recovered Cohort 3 donors. TCRdb keeps only in-frame clones here, not all; method: immunoSEQ multiplex PCR. This table has approximately 200,000 clones, around 89% appearing once. The CDR3 is 17 residues long. J lost 4 bases, V lost 6 bases, and 13 bases had no gene match. Germline-derived CDR1 and CDR2 are MNHEY and SMNVEV (reference sequence). The chain uses TRBV27 and TRBJ2-1; 9 bases align to TRBD2. The clonotype was recovered from a young man who had recovered from COVID-19. The sequencing input was PBMCs or T cells enriched from blood (not recorded which). The CDR3 here is CASSSPFSGGKYNEQFF. The CDR3 DNA is TGTGCCAGCAGCTCCCCCTTTAGCGGGGGAAAGTACAATGAGCAGTTCTTC.